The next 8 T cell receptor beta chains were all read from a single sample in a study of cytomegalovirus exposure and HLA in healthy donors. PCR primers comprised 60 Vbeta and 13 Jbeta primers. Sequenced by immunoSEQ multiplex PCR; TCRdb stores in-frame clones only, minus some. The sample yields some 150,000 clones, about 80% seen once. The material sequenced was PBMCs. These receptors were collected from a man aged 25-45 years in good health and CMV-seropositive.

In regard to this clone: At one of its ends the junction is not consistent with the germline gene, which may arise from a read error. This chain's CDR3 is CSSSLNSYGYTF. Written as DNA, the CDR3 is TGTTCCAGCAGCTTAAACTCCTATGGCTACACCTTC. This chain uses TRBV7-9 with TRBJ1-2, with unresolved D. Germline values: CDR1 SEHNR, CDR2 FQNEAQ (reference sequence). The CDR3 has 12 amino acids.

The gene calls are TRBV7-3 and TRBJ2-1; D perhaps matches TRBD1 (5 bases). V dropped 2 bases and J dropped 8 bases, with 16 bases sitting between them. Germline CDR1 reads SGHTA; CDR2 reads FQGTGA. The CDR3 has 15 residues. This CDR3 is CASSLVRAGFDEQFF. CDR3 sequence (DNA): TGTGCCAGCAGCTTAGTTCGGGCAGGGTTCGATGAGCAGTTCTTC.

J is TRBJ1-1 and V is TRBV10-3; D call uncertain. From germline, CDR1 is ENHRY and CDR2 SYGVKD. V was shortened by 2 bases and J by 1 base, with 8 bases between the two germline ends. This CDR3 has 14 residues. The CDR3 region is CAISEGNPNTEAFF. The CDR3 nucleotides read TGTGCCATCAGTGAGGGCAACCCGAACACTGAAGCTTTCTTT.

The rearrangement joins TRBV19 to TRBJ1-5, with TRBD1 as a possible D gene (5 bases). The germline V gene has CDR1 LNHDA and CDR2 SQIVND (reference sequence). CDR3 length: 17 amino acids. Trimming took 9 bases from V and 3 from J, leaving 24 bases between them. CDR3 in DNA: TGTGCCAGCCGCGCGGGACGGGTGTATAGGGCCAATCAGCCCCAGCATTTT. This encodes CASRAGRVYRANQPQHF. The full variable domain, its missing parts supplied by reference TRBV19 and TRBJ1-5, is DGGITQSPKYLFRKEGQNVTLSCEQNLNHDAMYWYRQDPGQGLRLIYYSQIVNDFQKGDIAEGYSVSREKKESFPLTVTSAQKNPTAFYLCASRAGRVYRANQPQHFGDGTRLSIL.

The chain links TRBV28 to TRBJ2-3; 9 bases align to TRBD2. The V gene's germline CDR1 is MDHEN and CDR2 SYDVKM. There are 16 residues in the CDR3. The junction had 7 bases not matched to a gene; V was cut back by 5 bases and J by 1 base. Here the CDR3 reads CASSPRGGRGTDTQYF. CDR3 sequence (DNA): TGTGCCAGCAGTCCGCGGGGGGGGCGAGGCACAGATACGCAGTATTTT.

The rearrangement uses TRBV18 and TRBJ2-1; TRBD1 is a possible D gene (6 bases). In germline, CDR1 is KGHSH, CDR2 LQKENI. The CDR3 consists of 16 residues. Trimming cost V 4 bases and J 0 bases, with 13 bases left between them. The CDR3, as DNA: TGTGCCAGCTCACTTCAGGGGTCGAGCTCCTACAATGAGCAGTTCTTC. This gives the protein CASSLQGSSSYNEQFF.

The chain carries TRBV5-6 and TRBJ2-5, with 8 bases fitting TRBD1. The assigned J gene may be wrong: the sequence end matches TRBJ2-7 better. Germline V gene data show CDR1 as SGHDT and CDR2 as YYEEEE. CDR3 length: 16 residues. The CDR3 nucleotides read TGTGCCAGCAGCTTGGCGCGGGCAGGGGGCACCTACGAGCAGTACTTC. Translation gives CASSLARAGGTYEQYF.

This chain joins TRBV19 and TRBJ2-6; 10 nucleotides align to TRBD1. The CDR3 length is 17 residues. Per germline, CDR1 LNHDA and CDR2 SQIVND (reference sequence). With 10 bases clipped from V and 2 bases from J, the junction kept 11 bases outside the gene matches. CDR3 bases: TGTGCCACCCACCCGACAGGGGGCGCCCCTGGGGCCAACGTCCTGACTTTC. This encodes CATHPTGGAPGANVLTF.